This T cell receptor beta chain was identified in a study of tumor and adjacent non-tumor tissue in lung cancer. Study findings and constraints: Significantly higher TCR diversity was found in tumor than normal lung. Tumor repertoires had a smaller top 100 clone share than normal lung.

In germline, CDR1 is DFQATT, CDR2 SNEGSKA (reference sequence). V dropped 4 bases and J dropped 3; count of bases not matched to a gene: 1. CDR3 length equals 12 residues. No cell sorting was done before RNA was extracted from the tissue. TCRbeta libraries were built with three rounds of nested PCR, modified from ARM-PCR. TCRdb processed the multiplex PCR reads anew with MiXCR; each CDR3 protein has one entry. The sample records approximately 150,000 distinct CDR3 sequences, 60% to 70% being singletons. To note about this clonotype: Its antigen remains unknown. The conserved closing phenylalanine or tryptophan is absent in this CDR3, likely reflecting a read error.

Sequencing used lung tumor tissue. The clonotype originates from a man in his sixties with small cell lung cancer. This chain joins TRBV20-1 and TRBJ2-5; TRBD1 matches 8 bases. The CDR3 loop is CSANRGEETQYL. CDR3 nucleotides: TGCAGTGCTAACAGGGGGGAAGAGACCCAGTACTTA.